This T cell receptor beta chain was documented in a study of blood T cell repertoires in COVID-19. The overall study: There were acute and convalescent COVID-19 samples, and they came from the United States, Italy and Spain. Sources were T cells, B-cell-depleted T cells, or PBMCs; the material itself was cDNA or gDNA.

Losses at the gene ends were 7 bases for V and 1 base for J; bases not matched to a gene: 9. Per germline, CDR1 ENHRY and CDR2 SYGVKD. The CDR3 runs 16 residues. In the original analysis: Amplification with reference gene primers provided the estimates of nucleated cell counts. Here immunoSEQ multiplex PCR was the method, and the copy in TCRdb shows in-frame clones only, minus some. The DNA gave D and trimming, while V, J and clone size come from that table. The sample carries about 150,000 clones, roughly 85% recorded once. The clonotype comes from a human donor in a cohort sampled during active COVID-19. Sequenced input: peripheral blood. The chain joins TRBV10-3 to TRBJ1-1, with 10 bases matching TRBD1. CDR3 DNA sequence: TGTGCCATCACCCCTAGACAGGGGGCTGGGAACACTGAAGCTTTCTTT. Its translation is CAITPRQGAGNTEAFF.